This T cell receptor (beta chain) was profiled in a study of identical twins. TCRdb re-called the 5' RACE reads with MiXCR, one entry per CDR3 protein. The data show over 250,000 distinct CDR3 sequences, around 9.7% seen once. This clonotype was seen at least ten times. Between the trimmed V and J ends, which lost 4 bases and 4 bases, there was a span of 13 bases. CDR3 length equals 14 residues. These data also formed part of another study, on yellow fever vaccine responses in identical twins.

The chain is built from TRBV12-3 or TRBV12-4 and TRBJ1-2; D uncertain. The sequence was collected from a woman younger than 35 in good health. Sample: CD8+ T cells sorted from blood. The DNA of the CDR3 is TGTGCCAGCAGTTCCATGGTCGGGATCTATGGCTACACCTTC. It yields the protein CASSSMVGIYGYTF.